One T cell receptor beta chain is described in this entry. Measured with immunoSEQ multiplex PCR; TCRdb has only the in-frame clones, and not every one. The table lists 300,000 or so clones, 85% to 90% of them singletons. The data belong to a study of blood T cell repertoires in COVID-19. Study-wide background: Both acute and convalescent COVID-19 samples were obtained from the United States, Italy and Spain.

Cohort 3 recovery required two negative PCRs, clearance, or symptom resolution. Sequenced: PBMCs or T cells enriched from blood (not recorded which). The sequence derives from a woman younger than 35 who had recovered from COVID-19.

DNA of the CDR3: TGTGCCAGCATCCCTTTGTTGGGAGATACATATGGCTACACCTTC. It encodes CASIPLLGDTYGYTF. The chain couples TRBV6-5 to TRBJ1-2; D ambiguous. V lost 7 bases and J 5 bases, leaving 20 bases between the germline ends. Germline V gene lookup returns CDR1 MNHEY and CDR2 SVGAGI. The CDR3 length is 15 residues.